These 3 T cell receptor beta chains originate from one sample sequenced in a study of blood T cells in healthy people across ages. With a J-beta primer mix and a sample-barcoded 5' primer, a second PCR ran roughly 7 to 11 cycles. One entry per CDR3 protein, called by TCRdb with MiXCR from the 5' RACE reads. This sample has some 560,000 distinct CDR3 sequences, with about a quarter found just once. The same sample was also studied in work on T cells of mothers and their children.

The sequenced sample consisted of blood. Receptors originate from a boy under 10 years old in good health.

This clonotype was found a few times. The chain links TRBV27 to TRBJ1-2, with D uncertain. Germline V gives CDR1 MNHEY, CDR2 SMNVEV (reference sequence). The CDR3 consists of 13 residues. V dropped 4 bases and J dropped 8 bases, with 14 bases sitting between them. CDR3 residues: CASSSPGSGGYTF. CDR3 nucleotide sequence: TGTGCCAGCAGTTCTCCCGGGTCGGGGGGCTACACCTTC.

CDR3 nucleotides: TGCAGTGCAACAAAACAGGGGAACTATGGCTACACCTTC. Residues: CSATKQGNYGYTF. The genes are TRBV20-1 and TRBJ1-2, with 7 bases lining up with TRBD1. This CDR3 has 13 amino acids. Looked up from germline, CDR1 is DFQATT and CDR2 is SNEGSKA (reference sequence). V lost 6 bases and J lost 2; bases outside the gene matches: 6.

There are a few counts of this clonotype. The J gene is TRBJ2-4, the V gene TRBV29-1; D assignment may be TRBD1 or TRBD2 (5 bases each). Trimming cost V 4 bases and J 3 bases, with 10 bases left between them. CDR1 SQVTM and CDR2 ANQGSEA come from the germline V gene. The CDR3 runs 13 residues. CDR3 sequence: CSVVGRFKNIQYF. CDR3 sequence (DNA): TGCAGCGTTGTGGGACGGTTCAAAAACATTCAGTACTTC.